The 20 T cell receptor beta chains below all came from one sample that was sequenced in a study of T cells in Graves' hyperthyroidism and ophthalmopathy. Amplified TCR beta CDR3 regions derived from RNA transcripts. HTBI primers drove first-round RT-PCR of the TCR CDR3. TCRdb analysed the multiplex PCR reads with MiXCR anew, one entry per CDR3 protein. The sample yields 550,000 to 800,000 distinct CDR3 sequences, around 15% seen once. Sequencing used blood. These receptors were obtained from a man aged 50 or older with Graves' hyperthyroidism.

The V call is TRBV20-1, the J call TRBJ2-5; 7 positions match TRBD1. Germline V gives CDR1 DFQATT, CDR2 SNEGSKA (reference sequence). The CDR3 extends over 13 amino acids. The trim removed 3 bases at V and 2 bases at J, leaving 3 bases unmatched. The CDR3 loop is CSASTGDQETQYF. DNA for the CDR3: TGCAGTGCTAGCACAGGGGATCAAGAGACCCAGTACTTC.

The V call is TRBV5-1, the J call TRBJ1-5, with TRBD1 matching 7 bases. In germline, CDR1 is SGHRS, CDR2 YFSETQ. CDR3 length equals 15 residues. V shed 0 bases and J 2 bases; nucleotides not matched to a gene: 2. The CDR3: CASSLEGQGNQPQHF. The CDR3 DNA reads TGCGCCAGCAGCTTGGAAGGACAGGGCAATCAGCCCCAGCATTTT.

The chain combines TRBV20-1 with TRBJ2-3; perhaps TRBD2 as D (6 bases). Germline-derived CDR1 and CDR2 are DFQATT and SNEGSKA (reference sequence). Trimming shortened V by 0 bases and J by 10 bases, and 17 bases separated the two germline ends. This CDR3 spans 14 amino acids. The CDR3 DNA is TGCAGTGCTAGAGACTTAACGGGAGCCCTCGCGCAGTATTTT. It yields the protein CSARDLTGALAQYF.

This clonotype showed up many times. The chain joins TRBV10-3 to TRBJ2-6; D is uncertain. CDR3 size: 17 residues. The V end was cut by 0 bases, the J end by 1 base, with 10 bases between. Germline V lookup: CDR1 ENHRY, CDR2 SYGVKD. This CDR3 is CAISESKSASGANVLTF. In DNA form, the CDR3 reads TGTGCCATCAGTGAGTCGAAGAGCGCGTCTGGGGCCAACGTCCTGACTTTC.

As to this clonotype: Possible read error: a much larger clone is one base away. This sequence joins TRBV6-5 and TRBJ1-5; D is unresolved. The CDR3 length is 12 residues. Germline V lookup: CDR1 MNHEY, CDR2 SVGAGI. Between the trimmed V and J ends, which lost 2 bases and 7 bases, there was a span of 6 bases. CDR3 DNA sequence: TGTGCCAGCAGTTACGAGGCACAGCCCCAGCATTTT. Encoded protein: CASSYEAQPQHF.

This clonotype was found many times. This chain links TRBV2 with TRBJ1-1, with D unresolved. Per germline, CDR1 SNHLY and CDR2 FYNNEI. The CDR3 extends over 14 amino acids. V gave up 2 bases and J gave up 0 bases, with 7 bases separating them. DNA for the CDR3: TGTGCCAGCAGTGAATCTGGGTTGAACACTGAAGCTTTCTTT. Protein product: CASSESGLNTEAFF. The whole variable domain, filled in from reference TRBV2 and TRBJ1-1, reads EPEVTQTPSHQVTQMGQEVILRCVPISNHLYFYWYRQILGQKVEFLVSFYNNEISEKSEIFDDQFSVERPDGSNFTLKIRSTKLEDSAMYFCASSESGLNTEAFFGQGTRLTVV.

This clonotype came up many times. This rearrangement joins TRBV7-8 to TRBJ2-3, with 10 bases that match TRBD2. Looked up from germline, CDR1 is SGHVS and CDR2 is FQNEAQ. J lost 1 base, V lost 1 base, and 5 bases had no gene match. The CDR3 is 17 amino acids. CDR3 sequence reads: CASSLVLAGAGTDTQYF. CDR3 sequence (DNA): TGTGCCAGCAGCTTAGTTCTAGCGGGAGCAGGCACAGATACGCAGTATTTT. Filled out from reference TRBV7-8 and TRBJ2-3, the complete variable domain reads GAGVSQSPRYKVAKRGQDVALRCDPISGHVSLFWYQQALGQGPEFLTYFQNEAQLDKSGLPSDRFFAERPEGSVSTLKIQRTQQEDSAVYLCASSLVLAGAGTDTQYFGPGTRLTVL.

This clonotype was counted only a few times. The CDR3 protein is CASSIGWTGSLNEQFF. The CDR3 region has the DNA TGTGCCAGTAGTATAGGCTGGACAGGGTCCCTCAATGAGCAGTTCTTC. The V and J genes are TRBV19 and TRBJ2-1; 8 bases line up with TRBD1. The length of the CDR3 is 16 residues. The V gene end was trimmed by 1 base and the J gene end by 6 bases; junction bases not matched to a gene: 8. From germline, CDR1 is LNHDA and CDR2 SQIVND (reference sequence).

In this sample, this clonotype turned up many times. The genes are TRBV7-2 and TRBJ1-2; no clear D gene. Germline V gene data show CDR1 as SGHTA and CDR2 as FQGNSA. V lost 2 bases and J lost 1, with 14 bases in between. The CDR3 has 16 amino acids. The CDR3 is CASSLSPDHLNYGYTF. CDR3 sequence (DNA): TGTGCCAGCAGCTTAAGCCCAGATCACCTTAACTATGGCTACACCTTC.

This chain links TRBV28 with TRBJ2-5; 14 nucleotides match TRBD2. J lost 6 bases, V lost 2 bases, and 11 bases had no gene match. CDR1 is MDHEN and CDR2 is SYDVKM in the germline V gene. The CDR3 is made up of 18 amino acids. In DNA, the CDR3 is TGTGCCAGCAGTTTAGGTCCCGGGACTAGCGGGAGAAGACAGACCCAGTACTTC. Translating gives CASSLGPGTSGRRQTQYF. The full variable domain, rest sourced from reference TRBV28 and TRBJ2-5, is DVKVTQSSRYLVKRTGEKVFLECVQDMDHENMFWYRQDPGLGLRLIYFSYDVKMKEKGDIPEGYSVSREKKERFSLILESASTNQTSMYLCASSLGPGTSGRRQTQYFGPGTRLLVL.

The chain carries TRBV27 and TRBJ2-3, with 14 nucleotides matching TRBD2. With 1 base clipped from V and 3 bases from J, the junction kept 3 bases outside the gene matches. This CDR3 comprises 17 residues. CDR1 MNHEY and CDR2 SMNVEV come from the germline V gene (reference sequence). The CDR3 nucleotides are TGTGCCAGCAGTTTATTGAGACTAGCGGGAGGGACAGATACGCAGTATTTT. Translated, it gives CASSLLRLAGGTDTQYF.

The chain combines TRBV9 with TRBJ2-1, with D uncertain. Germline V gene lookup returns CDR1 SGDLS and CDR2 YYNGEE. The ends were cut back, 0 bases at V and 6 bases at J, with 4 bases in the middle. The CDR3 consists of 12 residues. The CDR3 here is CASSVVSNEQFF. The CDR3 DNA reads TGTGCCAGCAGCGTAGTGAGCAATGAGCAGTTCTTC. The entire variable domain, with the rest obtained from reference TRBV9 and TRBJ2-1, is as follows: DSGVTQTPKHLITATGQRVTLRCSPRSGDLSVYWYQQSLDQGLQFLIQYYNGEERAKGNILERFSAQQFPDLHSELNLSSLELGDSALYFCASSVVSNEQFFGPGTRLTVL.

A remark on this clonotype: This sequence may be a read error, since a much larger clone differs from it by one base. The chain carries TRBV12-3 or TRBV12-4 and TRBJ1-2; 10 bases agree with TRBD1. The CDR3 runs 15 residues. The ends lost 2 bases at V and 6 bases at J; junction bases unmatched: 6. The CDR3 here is CASSLRTGGYHGYTF. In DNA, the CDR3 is TGTGCCAGCAGTTTAAGGACAGGGGGTTACCATGGCTACACCTTC.

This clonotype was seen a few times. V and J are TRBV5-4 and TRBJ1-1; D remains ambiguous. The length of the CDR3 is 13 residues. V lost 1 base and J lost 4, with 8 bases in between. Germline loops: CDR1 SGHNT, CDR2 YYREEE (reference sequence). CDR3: CASSLLGPTEAFF. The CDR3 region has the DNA TGTGCCAGCAGCTTGTTGGGCCCCACTGAAGCTTTCTTT.

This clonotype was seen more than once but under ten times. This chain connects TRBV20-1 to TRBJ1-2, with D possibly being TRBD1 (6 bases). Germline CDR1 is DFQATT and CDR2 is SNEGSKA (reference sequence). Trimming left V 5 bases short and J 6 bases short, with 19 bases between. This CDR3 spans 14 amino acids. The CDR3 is CSAPGGRGIDGYTF. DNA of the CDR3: TGCAGTGCTCCCGGGGGCAGGGGAATCGATGGCTACACCTTC.

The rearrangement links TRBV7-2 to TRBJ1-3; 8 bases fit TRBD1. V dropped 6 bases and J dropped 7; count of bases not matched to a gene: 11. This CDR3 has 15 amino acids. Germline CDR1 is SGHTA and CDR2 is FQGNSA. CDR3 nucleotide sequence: TGTGCCAGCAGGCCACTCGGACAGGGTGGTAACACCATATATTTT. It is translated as CASRPLGQGGNTIYF.

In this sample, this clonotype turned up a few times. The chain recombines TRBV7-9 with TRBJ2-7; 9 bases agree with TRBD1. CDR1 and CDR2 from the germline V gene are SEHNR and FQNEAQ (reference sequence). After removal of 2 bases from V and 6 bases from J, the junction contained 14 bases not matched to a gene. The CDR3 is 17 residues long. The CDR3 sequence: CASSLLYRTGDSGEQYF. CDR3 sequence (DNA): TGTGCCAGCAGCTTATTATATCGGACAGGGGATTCCGGCGAGCAGTACTTC. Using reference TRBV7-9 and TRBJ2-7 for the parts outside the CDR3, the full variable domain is DTGVSQNPRHKITKRGQNVTFRCDPISEHNRLYWYRQTLGQGPEFLTYFQNEAQLEKSRLLSDRFSAERPKGSFSTLEIQRTEQGDSAMYLCASSLLYRTGDSGEQYFGPGTRLTVT.

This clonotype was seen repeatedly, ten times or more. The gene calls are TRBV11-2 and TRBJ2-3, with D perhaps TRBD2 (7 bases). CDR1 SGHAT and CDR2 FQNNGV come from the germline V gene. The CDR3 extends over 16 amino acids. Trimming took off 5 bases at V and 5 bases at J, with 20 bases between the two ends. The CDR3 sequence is CASSPGGREGEDTQYF. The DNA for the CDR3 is TGTGCCAGCAGCCCAGGAGGGAGGGAGGGGGAAGATACGCAGTATTTT.

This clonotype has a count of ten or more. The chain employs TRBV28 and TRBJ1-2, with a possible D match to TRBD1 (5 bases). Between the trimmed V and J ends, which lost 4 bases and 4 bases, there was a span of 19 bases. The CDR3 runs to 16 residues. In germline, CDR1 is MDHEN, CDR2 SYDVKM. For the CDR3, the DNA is TGTGCCAGCAGTTCGGGGGGTGGGGGTCTTGCCTATGGCTACACCTTC. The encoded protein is CASSSGGGGLAYGYTF.

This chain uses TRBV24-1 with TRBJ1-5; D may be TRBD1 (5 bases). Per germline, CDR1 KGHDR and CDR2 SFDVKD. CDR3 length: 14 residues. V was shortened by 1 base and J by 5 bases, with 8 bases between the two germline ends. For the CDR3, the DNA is TGTGCCACCAGTGATTTAGACAGTGATCAGCCCCAGCATTTT. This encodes CATSDLDSDQPQHF.